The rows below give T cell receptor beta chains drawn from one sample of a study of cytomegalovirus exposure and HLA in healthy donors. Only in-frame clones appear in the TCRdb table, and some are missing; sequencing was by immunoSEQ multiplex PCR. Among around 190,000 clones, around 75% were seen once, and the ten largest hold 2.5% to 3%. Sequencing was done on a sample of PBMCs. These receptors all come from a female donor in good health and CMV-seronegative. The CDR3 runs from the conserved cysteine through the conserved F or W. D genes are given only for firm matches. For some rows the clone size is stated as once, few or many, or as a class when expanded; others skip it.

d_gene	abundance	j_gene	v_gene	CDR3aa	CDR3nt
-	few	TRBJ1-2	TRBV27	CASSFSAGNYGYTF	TGTGCCAGCAGTTTTTCCGCGGGGAACTATGGCTACACCTTC
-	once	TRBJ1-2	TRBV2	CASRDRNGFGGYTF	TGTGCCAGCAGGGACAGAAACGGGTTTGGTGGCTACACCTTC
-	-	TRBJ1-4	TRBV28	CASSLWGLGQINEKLFF	TGTGCCAGCAGTTTATGGGGGTTGGGGCAGATTAATGAAAAACTGTTTTTT
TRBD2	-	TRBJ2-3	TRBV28	CASSRDYTDTQYF	TGTGCCAGCAGTCGGGACTACACAGATACGCAGTATTTT
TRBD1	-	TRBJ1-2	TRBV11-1	CASSPGQGYGYTF	TGTGCCAGCAGCCCAGGACAGGGCTATGGCTACACCTTC
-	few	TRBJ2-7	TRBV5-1	CASSLGGYEQYF	TGCGCCAGCAGCTTGGGCGGATACGAGCAGTACTTC
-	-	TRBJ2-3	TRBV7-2	CASSLGGGSFSTDTQYF	TGTGCCAGCAGCTTAGGTGGAGGTAGCTTTAGCACAGATACGCAGTATTTT
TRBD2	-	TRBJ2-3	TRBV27	CASSLLGLAGVGDTQYF	TGTGCCAGCAGTTTACTAGGACTAGCGGGGGTTGGCGATACGCAGTATTTT
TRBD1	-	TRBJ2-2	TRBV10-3	CAISESGGRNTGELFF	TGTGCCATCAGTGAGTCAGGGGGCAGAAACACCGGGGAGCTGTTTTTT
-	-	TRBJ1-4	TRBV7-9	CASSPLTASNEKLFF	TGTGCCAGCAGCCCCCTAACCGCGTCTAATGAAAAACTGTTTTTT
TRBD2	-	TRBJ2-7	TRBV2	CASRSSGASSEQYF	TGTGCCAGCAGGTCTAGCGGGGCCTCCTCCGAGCAGTACTTC
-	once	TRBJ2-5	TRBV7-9	CASSLRVGGILETQYF	TGTGCCAGCAGCTTAAGGGTGGGCGGGATCCTAGAGACCCAGTACTTC
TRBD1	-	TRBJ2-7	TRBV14	CASSQEGTGATYEQYF	TGTGCCAGCAGCCAAGAGGGGACAGGGGCCACCTACGAGCAGTACTTC
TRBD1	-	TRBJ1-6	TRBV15	CATSRDGQGDSPLHF	TGTGCCACCAGCAGAGATGGACAGGGTGATTCACCCCTCCACTTT
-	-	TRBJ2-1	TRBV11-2	CASSRGAAYNEQFF	TGTGCCAGCAGCCGGGGGGCTGCGTACAATGAGCAGTTCTTC
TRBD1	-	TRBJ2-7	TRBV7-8	CASSMTGDRQYF	TGTGCCAGCAGTATGACAGGGGACCGGCAGTACTTC
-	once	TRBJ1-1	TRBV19	CASSGGGTEAFF	TGTGCCAGTAGTGGGGGGGGCACTGAAGCTTTCTTT
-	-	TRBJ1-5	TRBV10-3	CAISGQGGNQPQHF	TGTGCCATCAGTGGGCAGGGTGGCAATCAGCCCCAGCATTTT
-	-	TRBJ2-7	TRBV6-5	CASSYGGTGPEQYF	TGTGCCAGCAGTTACGGGGGGACTGGGCCCGAGCAGTACTTC
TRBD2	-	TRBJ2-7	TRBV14	CASSQGDPGLGYEQYF	TGTGCCAGCAGCCAAGGTGATCCGGGACTAGGCTACGAGCAGTACTTC
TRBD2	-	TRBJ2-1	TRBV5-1	CASSAGGGSYNEQFF	TGCGCCAGCAGCGCGGGGGGGGGATCCTACAATGAGCAGTTCTTC
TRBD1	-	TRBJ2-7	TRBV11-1	CASSLVGTGFYEQYF	TGTGCCAGCAGCCTCGTGGGGACAGGGTTCTACGAGCAGTACTTC
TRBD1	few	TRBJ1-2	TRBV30	CAWIWQGDYGYTF	TGTGCCTGGATTTGGCAGGGGGACTATGGCTACACCTTC
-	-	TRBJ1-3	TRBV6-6	CASRPDNSGNTIYF	TGTGCCAGCAGGCCGGACAACTCTGGAAACACCATATATTTT
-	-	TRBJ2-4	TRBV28	CASSTGFRDIQYF	TGTGCCAGCAGCACAGGGTTCAGAGACATTCAGTACTTC
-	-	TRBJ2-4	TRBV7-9	CSSSLSFGQAKNIQYF	TGTTCCAGCAGCTTAAGTTTTGGGCAGGCCAAAAACATTCAGTACTTC
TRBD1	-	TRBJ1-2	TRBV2	CASSVGTGDGYTF	TGTGCCAGCAGTGTGGGTACAGGGGATGGCTACACCTTC
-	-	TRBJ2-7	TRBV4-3	CASSQDPPRCGRSQRDEQYF	TGCGCCAGCAGCCAAGACCCCCCCCGGTGTGGGAGGTCCCAGAGAGACGAGCAGTACTTC
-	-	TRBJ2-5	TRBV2	CASSEGGVRETQYF	TGTGCCAGCAGTGAAGGGGGAGTAAGAGAGACCCAGTACTTC
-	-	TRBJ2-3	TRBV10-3	CAISDSSVSTDTQYF	TGTGCCATCAGCGATTCTAGCGTCAGCACAGATACGCAGTATTTT
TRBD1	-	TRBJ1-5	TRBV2	CASREPGQGSHQPQHF	TGTGCCAGCAGAGAACCGGGACAGGGATCTCATCAGCCCCAGCATTTT
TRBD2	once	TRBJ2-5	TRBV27	CASGTTQETQYF	TGTGCCAGTGGGACTACCCAAGAGACCCAGTACTTC
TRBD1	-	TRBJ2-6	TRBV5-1	CASSSGTGGLFGANVLTF	TGCGCCAGCAGCTCCGGGACAGGGGGCCTATTTGGGGCCAACGTCCTGACTTTC
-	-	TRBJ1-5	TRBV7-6	CASSLGQGLNQPQHF	TGTGCCAGCAGCTTAGGCCAGGGCCTCAATCAGCCCCAGCATTTT
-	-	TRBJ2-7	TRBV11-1	CASSWSRVASSYEQYF	TGTGCCAGCAGCTGGAGCCGAGTGGCGAGCTCCTACGAGCAGTACTTC
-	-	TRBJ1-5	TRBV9	CASSVSGTGDQPQHF	TGTGCCAGCAGCGTTTCGGGAACGGGGGATCAGCCCCAGCATTTT
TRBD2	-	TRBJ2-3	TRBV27	CASSWSGASTDTQYF	TGTGCCAGCAGTTGGAGCGGGGCGAGCACAGATACGCAGTATTTT
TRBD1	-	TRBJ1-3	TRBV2	CASRTGFGSGNTIYF	TGTGCCAGCCGGACAGGGTTTGGCTCTGGAAACACCATATATTTT
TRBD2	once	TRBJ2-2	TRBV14	CASRPTSGKTGELFF	TGTGCCAGCAGGCCAACTAGCGGGAAGACCGGGGAGCTGTTTTTT
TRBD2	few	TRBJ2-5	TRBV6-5	CASSYTGGAVETQYF	TGTGCCAGCAGTTACACCGGGGGGGCCGTAGAGACCCAGTACTTC